A single sample gave rise to the 29 T cell receptor beta chains below, sequenced in a study of control samples from healthy donors and cancer patients (dated by TCRdb to 2020 to 2021). Libraries were built with the immunoSEQ multiplex PCR assay. TCRdb carries this immuneACCESS record with in-frame sequences only. Its versions omit some clonotypes, under half of them owing to an unresolved V gene in the studies checked, with the rest unexplained. The sample table shows about 83,000 clones, and around 92% are seen once. Of the sample, around 17% is held by the ten largest clones. Sequenced material: blood. These receptors were collected from a man in his fifties in good health.

The J gene is TRBJ1-2, the V gene TRBV9; 8 bases are shared with TRBD1. The CDR3 has 16 amino acids. In germline, CDR1 is SGDLS, CDR2 YYNGEE. V was pared by 4 bases and J by 7 bases, with 15 bases of the junction left unmatched. Here the CDR3 reads CASSSPATGGRIGYTF. CDR3 nucleotides: TGTGCCAGCAGCTCACCCGCCACAGGGGGAAGAATTGGCTACACCTTC.

This chain uses TRBV19 with TRBJ2-5; D is perhaps TRBD1 or TRBD2 (6 bases each). The CDR3 covers 17 residues. Germline assignment: CDR1 LNHDA and CDR2 SQIVND (reference sequence). V lost 6 bases to trimming and J lost 1 base, with 21 bases between them. The CDR3 loop is CASSTFGGGGTQETQYF. The CDR3 DNA sequence: TGTGCCAGTAGCACCTTTGGCGGAGGGGGGACCCAAGAGACCCAGTACTTC.

The chain is built from TRBV6-6 and TRBJ2-7; perhaps D is TRBD1 or TRBD2 (6 bases each). The ends were cut back, 6 bases at V and 2 bases at J, with 17 bases in the middle. Looked up from germline, CDR1 is MNHNY and CDR2 is SVGAGI (reference sequence). This CDR3 region has 15 residues. The CDR3 sequence: CASRPGGGFAYEQYF. The CDR3 DNA follows: TGTGCCAGCAGACCCGGAGGGGGGTTTGCCTACGAGCAGTACTTC.

Remarks on this clone: The sample carries other DNA sequences with the same CDR3. V and J are TRBV11-3 and TRBJ1-1; D is possibly TRBD1 (5 bases). This CDR3 has 13 amino acids. The V end was cut by 1 base, the J end by 3 bases, with 6 bases between. Per germline, CDR1 SGHNT and CDR2 YENEEA. CDR3: CASSLGGDTEAFF. For the CDR3, the DNA is TGTGCCAGCAGCTTAGGGGGGGACACTGAAGCTTTCTTT. Together with reference TRBV11-3 and TRBJ1-1, the CDR3 gives the full variable domain: EAGVVQSPRYKIIEKKQPVAFWCNPISGHNTLYWYLQNLGQGPELLIRYENEEAVDDSQLPKDRFSAERLKGVDSTLKIQPAELGDSAVYLCASSLGGDTEAFFGQGTRLTVV.

V and J are TRBV6-5 and TRBJ2-3, with D hard to call. The CDR3 runs to 12 residues. Trimming cost V 8 bases and J 2 bases, with 8 bases left between them. Germline V gives CDR1 MNHEY, CDR2 SVGAGI. CDR3 DNA: TGTGCCAGCGGCGCCGACACAGATACGCAGTATTTT. Translated: CASGADTDTQYF.

V gene TRBV11-2 combines with J gene TRBJ1-2; 9 bases agree with TRBD1. With V trimmed by 0 bases and J by 8 bases, 13 bases remained unmatched. The CDR3 contains 17 residues. Germline CDR1 SGHAT, CDR2 FQNNGV. CDR3 coding DNA: TGTGCCAGCAGCTTAGATGGATCGGACAGGGGTTCGCGGGGCTACACCTTC. This codes for CASSLDGSDRGSRGYTF.

V gene TRBV5-1 combines with J gene TRBJ2-5; 7 nucleotides match TRBD2. V was clipped by 6 bases and J by 5 bases; unmatched bases: 13. CDR3 length equals 15 residues. Germline V gives CDR1 SGHRS, CDR2 YFSETQ. Written as DNA, the CDR3 is TGCGCCAGCACCCTGAGCGGGGCAGGGCGGGAGACCCAGTACTTC. As protein: CASTLSGAGRETQYF.

The chain carries TRBV5-1 and TRBJ2-7; tentatively, D is TRBD1 or TRBD2 (5 bases each). V was pared by 0 bases and J by 4 bases, with 11 bases between. The CDR3 totals 14 residues. Germline V CDR1 and CDR2: SGHRS, YFSETQ. The CDR3 coding sequence is TGCGCCAGCAGCTTGGTCGGGGCTCAGTACGAGCAGTACTTC. This encodes CASSLVGAQYEQYF.

This clone was picked up one time. V usage is TRBV6-5 and J usage is TRBJ1-6; TRBD1 aligns across 9 bases. The V segment lost 8 bases and the J segment 9 bases; nucleotides outside the gene matches: 8. The CDR3 runs 14 residues. Germline V CDR1 and CDR2: MNHEY, SVGAGI. The CDR3 reads CASGDRVRGSPLHF. Here the CDR3 DNA reads TGTGCCAGCGGGGACAGGGTTCGGGGTTCACCCCTCCACTTT.

The J gene is TRBJ1-1, the V gene TRBV14, with D uncertain. Germline V gene data show CDR1 as SGHDN and CDR2 as FVKESK. The CDR3 is 13 amino acids. The V end was cut by 3 bases, the J end by 3 bases, with 8 bases between. The CDR3 DNA follows: TGTGCCAGCAGCCAGGGGATCCACACTGAAGCTTTCTTT. The encoded protein is CASSQGIHTEAFF. Full variable domain (missing parts from reference TRBV14 and TRBJ1-1): EAGVTQFPSHSVIEKGQTVTLRCDPISGHDNLYWYRRVMGKEIKFLLHFVKESKQDESGMPNNRFLAERTGGTYSTLKVQPAELEDSGVYFCASSQGIHTEAFFGQGTRLTVV.

Here the CDR3 reads CASERLGIGVNTEAFF. CDR3 nucleotide sequence: TGTGCCAGCGAACGCCTCGGTATAGGGGTGAACACTGAAGCTTTCTTT. This chain uses TRBV5-6 with TRBJ1-1, with a tentative D call TRBD1 (5 bases). CDR3 size: 16 residues. The germline CDR1 and CDR2 sequences are SGHDT and YYEEEE. V lost 7 bases, J lost 0 bases, and 19 bases lay in between.

The gene calls are TRBV3-1 (or the pseudogene TRBV3-2) and TRBJ1-4, with D possibly being TRBD1 (6 bases). Germline V gene sequence: CDR1 LGHDT, CDR2 YNNKEL (reference sequence). CDR3 length: 14 residues. Trimming removed 8 bases from V and 6 bases from J, with 16 bases in between. CDR3: CASGIRAGDEKLFF. In nucleotides, the CDR3 is TGTGCCAGCGGTATCCGGGCAGGGGATGAAAAACTGTTTTTT.

The chain combines TRBV7-2 with TRBJ2-5; D might be TRBD1 (6 bases). Per the germline V gene, CDR1 is SGHTA and CDR2 is FQGNSA. V dropped 4 bases and J dropped 8 bases, with 17 bases sitting between them. This CDR3 spans 14 amino acids. This CDR3 is CASSSFQGTATQYF. CDR3 bases: TGTGCCAGCAGCTCATTTCAGGGGACGGCAACCCAGTACTTC.

The J gene is TRBJ1-5, the V gene TRBV29-1; weak D call: TRBD1 (5 bases). CDR3 length: 14 amino acids. V was shortened by 6 bases and J by 0 bases, with 12 bases between the two germline ends. The V gene's germline CDR1 is SQVTM and CDR2 ANQGSEA. The CDR3: CSVRDGRSNQPQHF. The CDR3 nucleotides read TGCAGCGTGAGGGACGGACGTAGCAATCAGCCCCAGCATTTT. Full variable domain (outside the CDR3, taken from reference TRBV29-1 and TRBJ1-5): SAVISQKPSRDICQRGTSLTIQCQVDSQVTMMFWYRQQPGQSLTLIATANQGSEATYESGFVIDKFPISRPNLTFSTLTVSNMSPEDSSIYLCSVRDGRSNQPQHFGDGTRLSIL.

The chain recombines TRBV5-1 with TRBJ1-1, with D possibly matching TRBD1 (6 bases). With 4 bases removed from V and 1 base from J, the gap between germline ends came to 14 bases. Germline-derived CDR1 and CDR2 are SGHRS and YFSETQ. There are 15 residues in the CDR3. The CDR3 DNA reads as TGCGCCAGCAGCCCCACGGGGGCGAAGAACACTGAAGCTTTCTTT. This gives the protein CASSPTGAKNTEAFF.

The rearrangement joins TRBV5-1 to TRBJ1-1; D may be TRBD1 (6 bases). The ends were cut back, 1 base at V and 6 bases at J, with 13 bases in the middle. The length of the CDR3 is 14 residues. From germline, CDR1 is SGHRS and CDR2 YFSETQ. As DNA, the CDR3 is TGCGCCAGCAGCTTGATAGGGGGTGAGGCTGAAGCTTTCTTT. It translates to CASSLIGGEAEAFF.

The CDR3 DNA follows: TGTGCCAGCAGCCAAGGCCGTGGGCAAGGCTACACCTTC. Its translation: CASSQGRGQGYTF. V is TRBV3-1 (or the pseudogene TRBV3-2) and J is TRBJ1-2, with D unclear. Trimming took 1 base from V and 8 from J, leaving 11 bases between them. Germline assignment: CDR1 LGHDT and CDR2 YNNKEL (reference sequence). CDR3 size: 13 residues.

V and J are TRBV12-3 or TRBV12-4 and TRBJ1-2; D uncertain. The CDR3 length is 11 residues. Trimming stripped 5 bases from V and 8 bases from J, with 9 bases between. Here the CDR3 reads CASSNIGGYTF. CDR3 coding DNA: TGTGCCAGCAGTAACATAGGGGGCTACACCTTC.

The V call is TRBV12-5, the J call TRBJ2-3; possibly TRBD1 for D (7 bases). V was pared by 6 bases and J by 6 bases, with 19 bases between. Germline V lookup: CDR1 LGHNT, CDR2 FRNRAP. CDR3 length: 15 residues. CDR3: CASGKEQGRWDTQYF. The DNA of the CDR3 is TGTGCTAGTGGGAAGGAACAGGGGAGGTGGGATACGCAGTATTTT.

As for this clone: One end of the junction does not line up with germline, which may come from a read error. V gene TRBV7-9 combines with J gene TRBJ1-2, with 9 bases aligning to TRBD1. CDR1 and CDR2 from the germline V gene are SEHNR and FQNEAQ (reference sequence). The CDR3 has 14 amino acids. CDR3 nucleotides: TGTGCCAGCAGCTCACAGGGGGCCCGGTATGACTACACCTTC. Its translation: CASSSQGARYDYTF.

V and J are TRBV6-6 and TRBJ2-2; 7 bases line up with TRBD2. The trim removed 7 bases at V and 4 bases at J, leaving 6 bases unmatched. Germline V gene lookup returns CDR1 MNHNY and CDR2 SVGAGI (reference sequence). The CDR3 is 14 residues long. The CDR3 DNA reads TGTGCCAGCATCCGGACTAGGAGCACCGGGGAGCTGTTTTTT. Its protein product is CASIRTRSTGELFF.

This sequence joins TRBV19 and TRBJ2-5; D unclear. The germline gives CDR1 LNHDA, CDR2 SQIVND (reference sequence). V lost 6 bases to trimming and J lost 1 base, with 18 bases between them. The length of the CDR3 is 16 residues. DNA of the CDR3: TGTGCCAGTAGGCCTTTGCCCGGTCGAGGCCAAGAGACCCAGTACTTC. Amino acid sequence: CASRPLPGRGQETQYF.

The V and J genes are TRBV30 and TRBJ1-2; D remains ambiguous. The CDR3 is 11 amino acids. CDR1 is GTSNPN and CDR2 is SVGIG in the germline V gene (reference sequence). V was clipped by 0 bases and J by 8 bases, with 7 bases between them. The CDR3 DNA sequence: TGTGCCTGGAGTGTAGGGAGCGGCTACACCTTC. It specifies CAWSVGSGYTF.

This clone was seen a single time. V usage is TRBV6-2 or TRBV6-3 and J usage is TRBJ2-3; D tentatively reads TRBD1 or TRBD2 (6 bases each). The CDR3 is 15 residues long. CDR1 and CDR2 from the germline V gene are MNHEY and SVGEGT. Deletions cut 6 bases from V and 3 bases from J, with 16 bases between. CDR3 protein: CASSPRGGRTDTQYF. DNA of the CDR3: TGTGCCAGCAGCCCCCGAGGGGGGCGGACAGATACGCAGTATTTT.

The chain couples TRBV10-3 to TRBJ2-5; 7 bases align to TRBD1. This CDR3 region has 12 residues. Looked up from germline, CDR1 is ENHRY and CDR2 is SYGVKD. V shed 11 bases and J 2 bases; nucleotides not matched to a gene: 5. The CDR3 region has the DNA TGTGCCGTACGGACAGGTCAAGAGACCCAGTACTTC. Its protein is CAVRTGQETQYF.

J is TRBJ1-4 and V is TRBV19; D unclear. Looked up from germline, CDR1 is LNHDA and CDR2 is SQIVND (reference sequence). This CDR3 is 15 amino acids long. V was trimmed by 6 bases and J by 4 bases, leaving 15 bases between them. The CDR3 sequence is CASSPGSSYNEKLFF. DNA for the CDR3: TGTGCCAGTAGCCCGGGATCAAGTTATAATGAAAAACTGTTTTTT.

The chain carries TRBV2 and TRBJ2-3; no reliable D call. CDR3 length: 12 amino acids. Per the germline V gene, CDR1 is SNHLY and CDR2 is FYNNEI. V lost 7 bases, J lost 6 bases, and 11 bases lay in between. The CDR3 sequence: CASTRTRDTQYF. DNA for the CDR3: TGTGCCAGCACCAGGACCCGGGATACGCAGTATTTT. Full variable domain (outside the CDR3, taken from reference TRBV2 and TRBJ2-3): EPEVTQTPSHQVTQMGQEVILRCVPISNHLYFYWYRQILGQKVEFLVSFYNNEISEKSEIFDDQFSVERPDGSNFTLKIRSTKLEDSAMYFCASTRTRDTQYFGPGTRLTVL.

The chain links TRBV27 to TRBJ1-2; no clear D gene. V dropped 5 bases and J dropped 5 bases, with 15 bases sitting between them. The CDR3 runs to 14 residues. Per germline, CDR1 MNHEY and CDR2 SMNVEV (reference sequence). The CDR3 coding sequence is TGTGCCAGCAGTCCGTCCCAGACGGTTTATGGCTACACCTTC. Encoded protein: CASSPSQTVYGYTF.

The chain carries TRBV6-2 or TRBV6-3 and TRBJ2-1; 11 bases agree with TRBD1. Germline-derived CDR1 and CDR2 are MNHEY and SVGEGT. With 4 bases clipped from V and 10 bases from J, the junction kept 3 bases outside the gene matches. The CDR3 is 13 amino acids. The CDR3 DNA is TGTGCCAGCAGTTGGGGACAGGGGGGCGAGCAGTTCTTC. This translates into CASSWGQGGEQFF.